Presented here are 20 T cell receptor beta chains from one specimen sequenced in a study of cytomegalovirus exposure and HLA in healthy donors. Sequencing used immunoSEQ multiplex PCR; TCRdb keeps in-frame clones, though not all of them. This sample carries some 140,000 clones, just over 85% of them seen once, and the ten largest clones take about 1.9%. Sample: PBMCs. The origin of the receptors is a human donor in good health.

This chain connects TRBV5-5 to TRBJ1-4; D is possibly TRBD1 (6 bases). The V end was cut by 2 bases, the J end by 0 bases, with 11 bases between. The CDR3 is 16 residues long. Per the germline V gene, CDR1 is SGHKS and CDR2 is YYEKEE (reference sequence). CDR3 amino acids: CASSFIQGTTNEKLFF. For the CDR3, the DNA is TGTGCCAGCAGCTTTATACAGGGTACAACTAATGAAAAACTGTTTTTT.

The rearrangement links TRBV6-5 to TRBJ2-2; D is perhaps TRBD2 (5 bases). V was trimmed by 9 bases and J by 2 bases, leaving 10 bases between them. The CDR3 length is 13 residues. Germline lookup yields CDR1 MNHEY and CDR2 SVGAGI. The CDR3 coding sequence is TGTGCCAGTCGGGATCTCAACACCGGGGAGCTGTTTTTT. Amino acids: CASRDLNTGELFF.

The chain couples TRBV6-5 to TRBJ1-2, with unresolved D. The V end lost 4 bases, the J end lost 5 bases, and 17 bases lay between the germline ends. This CDR3 region has 15 residues. The germline CDR1 and CDR2 sequences are MNHEY and SVGAGI. CDR3: CASSSPSEGIYGYTF. As DNA, the CDR3 is TGTGCCAGCAGTTCCCCATCTGAGGGAATATATGGCTACACCTTC.

The chain has TRBV6-5 and TRBJ1-5; possibly TRBD1 for D (5 bases). Germline V gives CDR1 MNHEY, CDR2 SVGAGI. V was cut by 5 bases and J by 0 bases, with 11 bases left in between. The CDR3 runs to 15 residues. CDR3 sequence reads: CASSPGLNSNQPQHF. CDR3 nucleotides: TGTGCCAGCAGTCCAGGGTTAAATAGCAATCAGCCCCAGCATTTT.

V and J are TRBV5-1 and TRBJ1-1; possibly TRBD1 for D (5 bases). Germline V CDR1 and CDR2: SGHRS, YFSETQ. The V gene lost 7 bases and the J gene lost 1 base, with 8 bases spanning the gap. The CDR3 has 12 amino acids. Here the CDR3 reads CASSDRNTEAFF. CDR3 nucleotides: TGCGCCAGCTCCGACAGGAACACTGAAGCTTTCTTT. Full variable domain (outside the CDR3, taken from reference TRBV5-1 and TRBJ1-1): KAGVTQTPRYLIKTRGQQVTLSCSPISGHRSVSWYQQTPGQGLQFLFEYFSETQRNKGNFPGRFSGRQFSNSRSEMNVSTLELGDSALYLCASSDRNTEAFFGQGTRLTVV.

This clone was seen only a few times. This chain connects TRBV11-2 to TRBJ2-5; 9 positions agree with TRBD2. V lost 4 bases to trimming and J lost 2 bases; unmatched junction nucleotides: 11. Germline assignment: CDR1 SGHAT and CDR2 FQNNGV. This CDR3 is 17 amino acids long. CDR3 amino acids: CASSSPKYAGGQETQYF. The CDR3 coding sequence is TGTGCCAGCAGCTCTCCGAAATATGCGGGGGGGCAAGAGACCCAGTACTTC.

This chain connects TRBV5-1 to TRBJ1-3; 9 bases agree with TRBD1. CDR3 length: 15 amino acids. V dropped 1 base and J dropped 7; count of bases not matched to a gene: 6. CDR1 SGHRS and CDR2 YFSETQ come from the germline V gene. The CDR3: CASSLLGTGWNTIYF. The CDR3 coding sequence is TGCGCCAGCAGCTTGTTGGGGACAGGGTGGAACACCATATATTTT. Full variable domain (outside the CDR3, taken from reference TRBV5-1 and TRBJ1-3): KAGVTQTPRYLIKTRGQQVTLSCSPISGHRSVSWYQQTPGQGLQFLFEYFSETQRNKGNFPGRFSGRQFSNSRSEMNVSTLELGDSALYLCASSLLGTGWNTIYFGEGSWLTVV.

This clone has only one observation. The chain couples TRBV5-1 to TRBJ2-2; TRBD1 aligns across 7 bases. The CDR3 is made up of 15 amino acids. V trimming: 0 bases; J trimming: 3 bases; junction bases outside the gene matches: 2. Germline loops: CDR1 SGHRS, CDR2 YFSETQ. The DNA for the CDR3 is TGCGCCAGCAGCTTGGAGGGGGCCCACACCGGGGAGCTGTTTTTT. Translating gives CASSLEGAHTGELFF.

V usage is TRBV2 and J usage is TRBJ1-1, with TRBD1 identical over 7 bases. V was clipped by 4 bases and J by 8 bases; unmatched bases: 10. CDR3 length: 14 amino acids. CDR1 is SNHLY and CDR2 is FYNNEI in the germline V gene. CDR3 nucleotides: TGTGCCAGCAGTGCCCGACAGGGCCCATGGGAAGCTTTCTTT. This encodes CASSARQGPWEAFF. Full variable domain (remainder filled in from reference TRBV2 and TRBJ1-1): EPEVTQTPSHQVTQMGQEVILRCVPISNHLYFYWYRQILGQKVEFLVSFYNNEISEKSEIFDDQFSVERPDGSNFTLKIRSTKLEDSAMYFCASSARQGPWEAFFGQGTRLTVV.

By sample share, this clone is large (0.1 to 1%). The rearrangement joins TRBV5-5 to TRBJ2-7; TRBD2 aligns across 9 bases. The CDR3 spans 16 residues. V lost 3 bases, J lost 7 bases, and 14 bases stayed unmatched. Germline loops: CDR1 SGHKS, CDR2 YYEKEE (reference sequence). This CDR3 is CASSWRWGGRAGEQYF. The CDR3 bases are TGTGCCAGCAGCTGGAGATGGGGCGGGAGGGCCGGGGAGCAGTACTTC.

This chain links TRBV2 with TRBJ1-6, with 8 bases that match TRBD1. Per the germline V gene, CDR1 is SNHLY and CDR2 is FYNNEI. Trimming at V came to 5 bases and at J to 0 bases, leaving 3 bases not matched to a gene. This CDR3 is 16 amino acids long. Written as DNA, the CDR3 is TGTGCCAGCAGTAGGACAGGGAGCTCCTATAATTCACCCCTCCACTTT. Translation gives CASSRTGSSYNSPLHF.

This clone was observed many times. The V call is TRBV9, the J call TRBJ2-7; weak D call: TRBD2 (6 bases). The CDR3 runs to 12 residues. CDR1 and CDR2 (germline): SGDLS, YYNGEE. Trimming pared 5 bases from V and 0 bases from J, leaving 6 bases between. The CDR3 here is CASRTSSYEQYF. For the CDR3, the DNA is TGTGCCAGCAGGACTAGCTCCTACGAGCAGTACTTC.

V gene TRBV18 combines with J gene TRBJ2-2; TRBD1 agrees at 7 bases. Trimming removed 5 bases from V and 5 bases from J; junction bases left unmatched: 2. Germline V lookup: CDR1 KGHSH, CDR2 LQKENI. The CDR3 contains 13 residues. The CDR3 coding sequence is TGTGCCAGCTCAGCGACAGGGACCGGGGAGCTGTTTTTT. As protein: CASSATGTGELFF. Full variable domain (outside the CDR3, taken from reference TRBV18 and TRBJ2-2): NAGVMQNPRHLVRRRGQEARLRCSPMKGHSHVYWYRQLPEEGLKFMVYLQKENIIDESGMPKERFSAEFPKEGPSILRIQQVVRGDSAAYFCASSATGTGELFFGEGSRLTVL.

This clone was detected only once. The rearrangement joins TRBV6-5 to TRBJ1-3; no reliable D call. CDR3 size: 16 residues. V was cut by 3 bases and J by 1 base, with 13 bases left in between. Germline V gene lookup returns CDR1 MNHEY and CDR2 SVGAGI. CDR3 residues: CASSYALITSGNTIYF. The CDR3 nucleotides are TGTGCCAGCAGTTATGCCCTGATCACTTCTGGAAACACCATATATTTT.

V usage is TRBV11-3 and J usage is TRBJ2-3; 7 bases match TRBD2. The CDR3 has 14 residues. Germline V gene lookup returns CDR1 SGHNT and CDR2 YENEEA. After removal of 3 bases from V and 1 base from J, the junction contained 1 base not matched to a gene. In DNA, the CDR3 is TGTGCCAGCAGCTTGGCGGGAGGCACAGATACGCAGTATTTT. This codes for CASSLAGGTDTQYF.

The chain combines TRBV7-2 with TRBJ1-2; no clear D gene. The CDR3 covers 16 residues. Looked up from germline, CDR1 is SGHTA and CDR2 is FQGNSA. V shed 9 bases and J shed 4 bases, with 24 bases lying between them. CDR3 loop: CARLSPRGAFVYGYTF. In nucleotides, the CDR3 is TGTGCCAGGTTAAGCCCCCGAGGAGCTTTTGTCTATGGCTACACCTTC.

The genes are TRBV6-5 and TRBJ2-1; no clear D. CDR3 size: 15 residues. The germline V and J ends were trimmed by 5 bases and 2 bases, with 13 bases remaining between them. CDR1 and CDR2 (germline): MNHEY, SVGAGI. The CDR3: CASSPEPTPYNEQFF. CDR3 DNA: TGTGCCAGCAGTCCCGAACCCACTCCCTACAATGAGCAGTTCTTC.

The rearrangement links TRBV28 to TRBJ2-7, with D hard to call. This CDR3 spans 11 amino acids. Germline V gene lookup returns CDR1 MDHEN and CDR2 SYDVKM. Trimming took 6 bases from V and 4 from J, leaving 7 bases between them. Here the CDR3 reads CASRRAYEQYF. The CDR3 DNA follows: TGTGCCAGCAGAAGAGCTTACGAGCAGTACTTC.

This sequence joins TRBV25-1 and TRBJ2-1; 7 positions match TRBD2. CDR3 size: 17 residues. J was trimmed by 4 bases and V by 5 bases; bases with no gene match: 14. Germline values: CDR1 MGHDK, CDR2 SYGVNS. This CDR3 is CASSHLAGEKPYNEQFF. The CDR3 coding sequence is TGTGCCAGCAGTCACCTGGCGGGGGAGAAGCCTTACAATGAGCAGTTCTTC.

The V gene is TRBV9, the J gene TRBJ1-5, with 9 bases lining up with TRBD1. Germline trimming cut 0 bases from V and 2 bases from J; bases unmatched to any gene: 6. Per the germline V gene, CDR1 is SGDLS and CDR2 is YYNGEE. The CDR3 length is 17 residues. The CDR3 nucleotides are TGTGCCAGCAGCGTAGAGGACAGGGGTGGTTGCAATCAGCCCCAGCATTTT. It encodes CASSVEDRGGCNQPQHF.